The 4 T cell receptor beta chains in this list originate from one sample, sequenced in a study of read filtering for tumor transcriptome and immune sequencing. The library was built from roughly 400 ng RNA with molecular barcoded adaptors for alpha/delta and beta/gamma chains. One entry per CDR3 protein, called by TCRdb with MiXCR from the reads. The table shows over 7,500 distinct CDR3 sequences, with around a sixth occurring only once. Sequencing input: a population of CD138-negative cells sorted from bone marrow. The receptors originated from a donor at least 40 years old with multiple myeloma.

In this sample, this clonotype turned up many times. The chain uses TRBV13 and TRBJ2-1; TRBD2 matches 9 bases. The V gene's germline CDR1 is PRHDT and CDR2 FYEKMQ (reference sequence). This CDR3 contains 16 residues. V trimming: 5 bases; J trimming: 5 bases; junction bases outside the gene matches: 10. The CDR3 is CASSRRFVAGDNEQFF. Here the CDR3 DNA reads TGTGCCAGCAGCCGACGTTTTGTAGCGGGAGACAATGAGCAGTTCTTC.

This clonotype is termed medium-sized. This chain links TRBV28 with TRBJ1-5; a weak D match, TRBD1 (6 bases). The CDR3 length is 15 residues. Trimming took 10 bases from V and 6 from J, leaving 22 bases between them. Germline V gives CDR1 MDHEN, CDR2 SYDVKM. CDR3 in amino acids: CATSPAGDGGQPQHF. The CDR3 nucleotides are TGTGCCACCTCTCCCGCAGGGGATGGGGGTCAGCCCCAGCATTTT.

This clonotype was seen repeatedly, ten times or more. This sequence may be a read error, since a much larger clone differs from it by one base. This sequence joins TRBV7-2 and TRBJ2-1, with no clear D. Germline V gene data show CDR1 as SGHTA and CDR2 as FQGNSA. The CDR3 covers 13 residues. CDR3 DNA: TGTGCCAGCAGCGCCAGCTCCTACAATGGGCAGTTCTTC. It yields the protein CASSASSYNGQFF.

This clonotype appeared many times. This sequence joins TRBV30 and TRBJ1-1; D ambiguous. Trimming took 0 bases from V and 5 from J, leaving 7 bases between them. CDR1 GTSNPN and CDR2 SVGIG come from the germline V gene (reference sequence). This CDR3 has 12 residues. The chain's CDR3 is CAWSVRGTEAFF. CDR3 nucleotides: TGTGCCTGGAGTGTACGGGGAACTGAAGCTTTCTTT. The full variable domain, its missing parts supplied by reference TRBV30 and TRBJ1-1, is SQTIHQWPATLVQPVGSPLSLECTVEGTSNPNLYWYRQAAGRGLQLLFYSVGIGQISSEVPQNLSASRPQDRQFILSSKKLLLSDSGFYLCAWSVRGTEAFFGQGTRLTVV.